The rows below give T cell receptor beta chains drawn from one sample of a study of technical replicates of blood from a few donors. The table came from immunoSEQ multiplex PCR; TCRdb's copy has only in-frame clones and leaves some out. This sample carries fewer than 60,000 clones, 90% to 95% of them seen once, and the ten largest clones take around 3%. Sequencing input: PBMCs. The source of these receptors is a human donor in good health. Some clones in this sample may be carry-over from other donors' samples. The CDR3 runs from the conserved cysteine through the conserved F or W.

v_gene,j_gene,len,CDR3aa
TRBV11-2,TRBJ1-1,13,CASSLVGTGEAFF
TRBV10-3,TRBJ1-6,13,CASLAGENSPLHF
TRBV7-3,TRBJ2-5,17,CASSLNARGLAQETQYF
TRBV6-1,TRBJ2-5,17,CASSEAGLAGAGETQYF
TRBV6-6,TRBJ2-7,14,CASSYSWTGPEQYF
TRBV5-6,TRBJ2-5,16,CASSLPGTSGEETQYF
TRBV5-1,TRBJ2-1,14,CASSLSGGYNEQFF
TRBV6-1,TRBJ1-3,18,CASSDPLGGRGSGNTIYF
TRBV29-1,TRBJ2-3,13,CSVEGGDTDTQYF
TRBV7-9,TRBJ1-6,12,CASSLYNSPLHF
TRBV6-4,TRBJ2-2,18,CASSDLCPRGGRTGELFF
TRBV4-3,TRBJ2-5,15,CASSRGTSGMETQYF
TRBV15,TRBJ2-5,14,CATSSGTIQETQYF
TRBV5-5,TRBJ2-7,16,CASRISGTGPSLEQYF
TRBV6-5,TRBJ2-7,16,CASSFDGLAGTYEQYF
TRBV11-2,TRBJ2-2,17,CASSRRLGTENTGELFF
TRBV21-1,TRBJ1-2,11,CASSKTGNYAF